These 19 T cell receptor beta chains were sequenced from one sample in a study of control samples from healthy donors and cancer patients. Profiled with immunoSEQ multiplex PCR; TCRdb holds only in-frame clones, not every one. This table has around 94,000 clones, roughly 94% appearing once. The sequenced sample was blood. The receptors stem from a woman under 30 in good health.

J is TRBJ2-1 and V is TRBV2; TRBD2 matches 7 bases. The CDR3 extends over 14 amino acids. V trimming: 8 bases; J trimming: 8 bases; junction bases outside the gene matches: 12. Germline V gene lookup returns CDR1 SNHLY and CDR2 FYNNEI. The chain's CDR3 is CASLRREWVHEQFF. The DNA of the CDR3 is TGTGCCAGCCTCAGGCGGGAGTGGGTGCATGAGCAGTTCTTC.

The J gene is TRBJ2-5, the V gene TRBV19; the D gene is possibly TRBD2 (7 bases). The CDR3 sequence is 15 residues long. Trimming stripped 6 bases from V and 4 bases from J, with 18 bases between. CDR1 is LNHDA, CDR2 SQIVND, per germline (reference sequence). CDR3 in DNA: TGTGCCAGTAGCTCCCCAGGGGAGGGGAGAGAGACCCAGTACTTC. It specifies CASSSPGEGRETQYF. Full variable domain (remainder filled in from reference TRBV19 and TRBJ2-5): DGGITQSPKYLFRKEGQNVTLSCEQNLNHDAMYWYRQDPGQGLRLIYYSQIVNDFQKGDIAEGYSVSREKKESFPLTVTSAQKNPTAFYLCASSSPGEGRETQYFGPGTRLLVL.

J is TRBJ2-1 and V is TRBV9; D could derive from TRBD1 or TRBD2 (5 bases each). The CDR3 is made up of 16 amino acids. Trimming took off 4 bases at V and 0 bases at J, with 14 bases between the two ends. Germline V gene sequence: CDR1 SGDLS, CDR2 YYNGEE. CDR3 loop: CASSHRGGGSYNEQFF. CDR3 nucleotides: TGTGCCAGCAGCCATCGTGGTGGGGGCTCCTACAATGAGCAGTTCTTC.

The chain carries TRBV6-2 or TRBV6-3 and TRBJ1-2; D is uncertain. The CDR3 spans 15 residues. In germline, CDR1 is MNHEY, CDR2 SVGEGT. The ends were cut back, 2 bases at V and 4 bases at J, with 14 bases in the middle. The CDR3: CASSYPTGSAYGYTF. The CDR3, as DNA: TGTGCCAGCAGTTACCCGACGGGGAGCGCCTATGGCTACACCTTC.

Turning to this clone: This same CDR3 is encoded by further DNA sequences in the sample. The chain is built from TRBV12-5 and TRBJ2-2, with D perhaps matching TRBD1 or TRBD2 (6 bases each). CDR1 is LGHNT and CDR2 is FRNRAP in the germline V gene. This CDR3 is 19 amino acids long. V lost 3 bases and J 1 base, leaving 21 bases between the germline ends. The CDR3 coding sequence is TGTGCTAGTGGTTTAGTACTAGGGTCGGGGGCTCTGAACACCGGGGAGCTGTTTTTT. This gives the protein CASGLVLGSGALNTGELFF.

This clone was found a few times. This chain joins TRBV29-1 and TRBJ1-2; D not certain. Germline CDR1 SQVTM, CDR2 ANQGSEA. V was trimmed by 4 bases and J by 8 bases, leaving 11 bases between them. This CDR3 region has 11 residues. CDR3 nucleotide sequence: TGCAGCGTTGGAGGAACTGAGGGCTACACCTTC. It yields the protein CSVGGTEGYTF. Complete variable domain (other parts from reference TRBV29-1 and TRBJ1-2): SAVISQKPSRDICQRGTSLTIQCQVDSQVTMMFWYRQQPGQSLTLIATANQGSEATYESGFVIDKFPISRPNLTFSTLTVSNMSPEDSSIYLCSVGGTEGYTFGSGTRLTVV.

A single count supports this clone. The chain employs TRBV10-1 and TRBJ1-1; D unclear. The length of the CDR3 is 14 residues. Germline V lookup: CDR1 WNHNN, CDR2 SYGVQD (reference sequence). Trimming removed 0 bases at V and 1 base at J, with 6 bases between. Written as DNA, the CDR3 is TGCGCCAGCAGTGAGTCGGTGGCGAACACTGAAGCTTTCTTT. Encoded protein: CASSESVANTEAFF.

The chain joins TRBV18 to TRBJ2-7; no definite D call. CDR1 is KGHSH, CDR2 LQKENI, per germline. V lost 1 base to trimming and J lost 2 bases, with 18 bases between them. The CDR3 is 17 amino acids. CDR3 amino acids: CASSPLIQTATTYEQYF. CDR3 DNA: TGTGCCAGCTCACCACTTATACAAACGGCAACTACCTACGAGCAGTACTTC. Full variable domain (outside the CDR3, taken from reference TRBV18 and TRBJ2-7): NAGVMQNPRHLVRRRGQEARLRCSPMKGHSHVYWYRQLPEEGLKFMVYLQKENIIDESGMPKERFSAEFPKEGPSILRIQQVVRGDSAAYFCASSPLIQTATTYEQYFGPGTRLTVT.

The V and J genes are TRBV6-6 and TRBJ1-1; D possibly corresponds to TRBD1 (5 bases). The ends were cut back, 0 bases at V and 6 bases at J, with 14 bases in the middle. Per germline, CDR1 MNHNY and CDR2 SVGAGI (reference sequence). This CDR3 has 15 residues. The CDR3 DNA reads TGTGCCAGCAGTTACTCTGGTCAGGGCGGCTCTGAAGCTTTCTTT. Amino acids: CASSYSGQGGSEAFF.

The V gene is TRBV7-9, the J gene TRBJ1-1, with a possible D match to TRBD1 (6 bases). Per germline, CDR1 SEHNR and CDR2 FQNEAQ (reference sequence). There are 17 residues in the CDR3. The germline V and J ends were trimmed by 3 bases and 0 bases, with 17 bases remaining between them. The CDR3 coding sequence is TGTGCCAGCAGCTTTTTTCCCGACAGGAACTTGAACACTGAAGCTTTCTTT. This codes for CASSFFPDRNLNTEAFF.

The chain has TRBV7-2 and TRBJ2-4; 11 bases align to TRBD2. CDR3 length equals 18 residues. The V segment lost 3 bases and the J segment 3 bases; nucleotides outside the gene matches: 10. CDR1 is SGHTA and CDR2 is FQGNSA in the germline V gene. The CDR3 coding sequence is TGTGCCAGCAGCTTTTGGGTGGATAGCGGGAGGGTCAAAAACATTCAGTACTTC. It specifies CASSFWVDSGRVKNIQYF.

The chain has TRBV27 and TRBJ1-2; D gene uncertain. V was pared by 2 bases and J by 3 bases, with 13 bases between. CDR1 is MNHEY and CDR2 is SMNVEV in the germline V gene (reference sequence). The CDR3 is 15 amino acids. The CDR3 region has the DNA TGTGCCAGCAGTTTAGGCGGGGTCGCACACTATGGCTACACCTTC. This codes for CASSLGGVAHYGYTF.

The V gene is TRBV11-1, the J gene TRBJ1-3; 7 bases fit TRBD1. V lost 5 bases, J lost 1 base, and 5 bases stayed unmatched. This CDR3 is built from 15 residues. Germline CDR1 and CDR2: SGHAT and FQDESV (reference sequence). This CDR3 reads CASSDRQGSGNTIYF. CDR3 coding DNA: TGTGCCAGCAGCGACCGACAGGGTTCTGGAAACACCATATATTTT.

This clone was seen a handful of times. The V call is TRBV30, the J call TRBJ1-1; 12 nucleotides align to TRBD1. The CDR3 is 14 amino acids. The germline gives CDR1 GTSNPN, CDR2 SVGIG (reference sequence). V lost 4 bases, J lost 5 bases, and 5 bases stayed unmatched. The CDR3 is CAWNPGQGATEAFF. The CDR3 coding sequence is TGTGCCTGGAACCCGGGACAGGGGGCTACTGAAGCTTTCTTT.

The CDR3 coding sequence is TGTGCCAGCAGTTTGGGTGGCTACACCTTC. Translated, it gives CASSLGGYTF. This chain links TRBV12-3 or TRBV12-4 with TRBJ1-2; D remains unclear. V lost 3 bases, J lost 7 bases, and 3 bases lay in between. The CDR3 has 10 residues.

The chain recombines TRBV25-1 with TRBJ2-7; maybe TRBD1 (6 bases). This CDR3 comprises 17 residues. Germline CDR1 is MGHDK and CDR2 is SYGVNS. V was shortened by 2 bases and J by 1 base, with 18 bases between the two germline ends. The CDR3 protein is CASSEPPGQPRSYEQYF. CDR3 DNA sequence: TGTGCCAGCAGTGAACCCCCTGGACAGCCAAGATCCTACGAGCAGTACTTC.

The chain employs TRBV28 and TRBJ1-1; 8 bases agree with TRBD1. Looked up from germline, CDR1 is MDHEN and CDR2 is SYDVKM. There are 14 residues in the CDR3. The ends lost 8 bases at V and 4 bases at J; junction bases unmatched: 9. The CDR3 here is CASFAGGQGTEAFF. CDR3 nucleotide sequence: TGTGCCAGCTTCGCGGGAGGACAGGGCACTGAAGCTTTCTTT.

The rearrangement links TRBV27 to TRBJ2-1; 7 nucleotides line up with TRBD2. Germline V gene sequence: CDR1 MNHEY, CDR2 SMNVEV (reference sequence). The junction had 8 bases not matched to a gene; V was cut back by 2 bases and J by 4 bases. This CDR3 has 16 residues. This CDR3 is CASSLEGLAEYNEQFF. Written as DNA, the CDR3 is TGTGCCAGCAGTTTAGAGGGGCTAGCGGAATACAATGAGCAGTTCTTC.

This clone is a singleton in its sample. The chain recombines TRBV10-1 with TRBJ1-5, with unresolved D. Germline assignment: CDR1 WNHNN and CDR2 SYGVQD (reference sequence). This CDR3 region has 14 residues. Trimming took off 8 bases at V and 4 bases at J, with 15 bases between the two ends. The CDR3 region is CASLFWTGNQPQHF. CDR3 bases: TGCGCCAGCCTATTTTGGACTGGAAATCAGCCCCAGCATTTT.